The entry below describes one T cell receptor beta chain. Its antigen remains unknown. Researchers prepared the TRB cDNA libraries using 5' RACE with UMI labels. TCRdb reanalyzed the 5' RACE reads and collapses them to one entry per CDR3 protein, without DNA. With approximately 98,000 distinct CDR3 sequences in the sample, the ten largest clones hold 0.85% to 1.4%. The data are from a study of CXCR3-negative and CXCR3-positive naive CD8 T cells. Study observations and caveats: TRB CDR3s of CXCR3-positive naive cells were more hydrophobic than those of CXCR3-negative naive cells. Each naive subset displayed comparably high diversity, whereas memory CD8+ cells displayed much lower diversity. Post-cryopreservation CXCR3 expression was partly diminished, and the bulk of assays employed fresh PBMCs.

The germline CDR1 and CDR2 sequences are SQVTM and ANQGSEA. The CDR3 has 13 amino acids. The source is a human donor in good health. Some clones in this sample may be carry-over from other donors' samples. The chain joins TRBV29-1 to TRBJ1-1; TCRdb's D call of TRBD1 is untestable without DNA. The sequenced material came from naive CXCR3+ CD8+ T cells from blood. Sample subset: CD45RO-CCR7+CD27+CD95- naive CD8+ T cells expressing CXCR3 (TNR3+). The chain's CDR3 is CSVEGQANTEAFF.